These T cell receptor beta chains were read from a single sample in a study of blood T cell repertoires in COVID-19. Here immunoSEQ multiplex PCR was the method, and the copy in TCRdb shows in-frame clones only, minus some. The table records around 190,000 clones, roughly 85% of them present only once. The sample was peripheral blood. The receptors here all came from a woman in her sixties or seventies with acute or convalescent COVID-19. The CDR3 runs from the conserved cysteine through the conserved F or W. The order of the fields is clone size, V gene, D gene, J gene, CDR3 protein, CDR3 DNA. D genes are given only for firm matches. Some rows have no size entry. The others give once, few or many, or a class for an expanded clone.

abundance: -; v_gene: TRBV2; d_gene: -; j_gene: TRBJ1-5; CDR3aa: CASSEGRGLISNQPQHF; CDR3nt: TGTGCCAGCAGTGAAGGAAGAGGACTTATTAGCAATCAGCCCCAGCATTTT
abundance: -; v_gene: TRBV10-1; d_gene: -; j_gene: TRBJ2-6; CDR3aa: CASSESGAGANVLTF; CDR3nt: TGCGCCAGCAGTGAGTCAGGGGCTGGGGCCAACGTCCTGACTTTC
abundance: many; v_gene: TRBV6-5; d_gene: -; j_gene: TRBJ1-1; CDR3aa: CASSYMNGRSTEAFF; CDR3nt: TGTGCCAGCAGTTATATGAACGGCCGGAGCACTGAAGCTTTCTTT
abundance: -; v_gene: TRBV5-4; d_gene: TRBD2; j_gene: TRBJ2-7; CDR3aa: CASSRGTSRTSYEQYF; CDR3nt: TGTGCCAGCAGTCGGGGGACTAGCCGAACCTCCTACGAGCAGTACTTC
abundance: -; v_gene: TRBV20-1; d_gene: -; j_gene: TRBJ2-3; CDR3aa: CSGASTDTQYF; CDR3nt: TGCAGTGGGGCTAGCACAGATACGCAGTATTTT
abundance: -; v_gene: TRBV14; d_gene: TRBD1; j_gene: TRBJ1-3; CDR3aa: CASSQEWTGGSSRNTIYF; CDR3nt: TGTGCCAGCAGCCAAGAGTGGACAGGGGGTTCCTCGCGAAACACCATATATTTT
abundance: -; v_gene: TRBV5-4; d_gene: -; j_gene: TRBJ2-7; CDR3aa: CASSLAAGAYEQYF; CDR3nt: TGTGCCAGCAGCTTGGCCGCAGGGGCCTACGAGCAGTACTTC
abundance: -; v_gene: TRBV9; d_gene: TRBD2; j_gene: TRBJ2-4; CDR3aa: CASSRIAGVKNIQYF; CDR3nt: TGTGCCAGCAGCCGAATAGCGGGAGTCAAAAACATTCAGTACTTC
abundance: -; v_gene: TRBV21-1; d_gene: -; j_gene: TRBJ2-3; CDR3aa: CASSKRRSSGRGYGTDTQYF; CDR3nt: TGTGCCAGCAGCAAAAGGCGTTCTAGCGGGAGGGGGTACGGCACAGATACGCAGTATTTT
abundance: -; v_gene: TRBV27; d_gene: TRBD1; j_gene: TRBJ1-2; CDR3aa: CASSSVTGGVYGYTF; CDR3nt: TGTGCCAGCAGTTCAGTGACAGGGGGTGTCTATGGCTACACCTTC
abundance: -; v_gene: TRBV3-1/TRBV3-2; d_gene: TRBD1; j_gene: TRBJ1-2; CDR3aa: CASSQAGGNTF; CDR3nt: TGTGCCAGCAGCCAAGCAGGGGGCAACACCTTC
abundance: -; v_gene: TRBV7-3; d_gene: TRBD1; j_gene: TRBJ1-4; CDR3aa: CASSRSGTGNEKLFF; CDR3nt: TGTGCCAGCAGCCGATCCGGGACAGGGAATGAAAAACTGTTTTTT
abundance: -; v_gene: TRBV5-1; d_gene: TRBD1; j_gene: TRBJ1-3; CDR3aa: CASSLGTGGSLSSGNTIYF; CDR3nt: TGCGCCAGCAGCTTGGGGACAGGGGGATCCCTCTCCTCTGGAAACACCATATATTTT